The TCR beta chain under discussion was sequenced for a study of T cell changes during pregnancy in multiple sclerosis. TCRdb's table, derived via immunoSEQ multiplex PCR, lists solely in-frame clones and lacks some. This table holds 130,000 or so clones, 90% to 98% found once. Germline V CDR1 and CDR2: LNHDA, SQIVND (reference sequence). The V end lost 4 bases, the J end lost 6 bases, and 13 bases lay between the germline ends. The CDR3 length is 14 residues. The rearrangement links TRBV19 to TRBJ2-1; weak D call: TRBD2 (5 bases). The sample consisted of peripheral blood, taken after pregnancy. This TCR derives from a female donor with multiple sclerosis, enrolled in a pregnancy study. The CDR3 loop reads CASSTFGLGNEQFF. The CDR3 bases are TGTGCCAGTAGTACCTTCGGACTGGGCAATGAGCAGTTCTTC.